The 22 T cell receptor beta chains below all came from one sample that was sequenced in a study of naive and memory T cell subsets (dated by TCRdb to between 2016 and 2019). Study-wide findings and limitations: A few larger clonotypes were present in naive repertoires, particularly the CD8 repertoires, and these clonotypes were possibly memory cells re-expressing CD45RA.

Their antigen targets remain unknown. The library was produced with UMI-ligation and nested PCR. The run used an Illumina MiSeq. To cover both TRBC1 and TRBC2, the beta constant-region primer consisted of an equimolar mix of two oligonucleotides. The ligated cDNA went through four rounds of PCR with nested alpha and beta constant-region primers together with the SP2 primer. The raw public data were reprocessed by TCRdb itself: fastp quality trimming at Q25, MiXCR clonotype calling, in-frame beta chains only. Each entry is one CDR3 protein sequence, shown with its most common DNA and genes. The sample table shows 150,000 or so distinct CDR3 sequences, and roughly 23% are seen once. The biggest ten clones account for over 0.09% of the sample. The sample comprised naive CD4+ T cells from blood. The cell subset or site label, read with the paper, signifies: naive T cells, CD45RA high CD27+. The receptors come from a human donor in good health.

The table lists this clonotype with a few counts. The V and J genes are TRBV7-9 and TRBJ1-2; unclear D gene. The CDR3 runs to 16 residues. Germline loops: CDR1 SEHNR, CDR2 FQNEAQ (reference sequence). The V and J ends lost 1 base and 0 bases respectively, with 12 bases between them. Here the CDR3 reads CASSLEAVSANYGYTF. The CDR3 region has the DNA TGTGCCAGCAGCTTAGAGGCAGTTTCAGCTAACTATGGCTACACCTTC.

J is TRBJ1-1 and V is TRBV7-9, with 7 bases lining up with TRBD1. This CDR3 contains 15 residues. The J segment lost 6 bases and the V segment lost 4 bases, leaving 11 bases of the junction unmatched. CDR1 SEHNR and CDR2 FQNEAQ come from the germline V gene (reference sequence). CDR3 coding DNA: TGTGCCAGCAGCTCAATCCTTGACAGGGCTCCTGAAGCTTTCTTT. This encodes CASSSILDRAPEAFF.

The CDR3, as DNA: TGTGCCAGCCGCCAAGCGGAGACCCAGTACTTC. Translating gives CASRQAETQYF. The chain carries TRBV2 and TRBJ2-5; D is unclear. The CDR3 runs to 11 residues. Germline values: CDR1 SNHLY, CDR2 FYNNEI. The ends were cut back, 8 bases at V and 5 bases at J, with 9 bases in the middle.

This clonotype was recorded many times. CDR3 residues: CSASSSGQETQYF. The CDR3 bases are TGCAGTGCTTCATCTAGCGGCCAAGAGACCCAGTACTTC. The V gene is TRBV20-1, the J gene TRBJ2-5, with 7 bases identical to TRBD2. With V trimmed by 5 bases and J by 1 base, 4 bases remained unmatched. The germline CDR1 and CDR2 sequences are DFQATT and SNEGSKA (reference sequence). This CDR3 is built from 13 residues.

The rearrangement links TRBV6-2 or TRBV6-3 to TRBJ1-5, with TRBD1 identical over 7 bases. CDR3 size: 15 residues. CDR1 is MNHEY and CDR2 is SVGEGT in the germline V gene. V shed 7 bases, J shed 4 bases, and the junction held 10 bases outside the gene matches. CDR3 coding DNA: TGTGCCAGCATTAACCGGGACAGACCTAATCAGCCCCAGCATTTT. It encodes CASINRDRPNQPQHF.

This clonotype appeared many times. The rearrangement links TRBV6-2 or TRBV6-3 to TRBJ2-1, with a possible D match to TRBD1 (5 bases). The CDR3 covers 15 residues. Germline CDR1 reads MNHEY; CDR2 reads SVGEGT. The germline V and J ends were trimmed by 2 bases and 4 bases, with 12 bases remaining between them. Here the CDR3 reads CASSYPVGVYNEQFF. The DNA of the CDR3 is TGTGCCAGCAGTTACCCCGTAGGGGTTTACAATGAGCAGTTCTTC.

CDR3 nucleotide sequence: TGCGCCAGCAGCCAAGATTGGGACCGACTGAACACTGAAGCTTTCTTT. Amino acids: CASSQDWDRLNTEAFF. V gene TRBV4-3 combines with J gene TRBJ1-1; D possibly corresponds to TRBD1 (5 bases). Germline CDR1 reads LGHNA; CDR2 reads YSLEER. Deletions cut 0 bases from V and 0 bases from J, with 11 bases between. This CDR3 comprises 16 residues.

This clonotype has a handful of counts. The rearrangement links TRBV20-1 to TRBJ2-1; D perhaps matches TRBD1 (5 bases). Germline-derived CDR1 and CDR2 are DFQATT and SNEGSKA (reference sequence). Trimming pared 2 bases from V and 3 bases from J, leaving 17 bases between. The CDR3 runs 16 residues. CDR3 sequence (DNA): TGCAGTGCTAGACCTGCGCGTGGGGCGGTCTACAATGAGCAGTTCTTC. Translated, it gives CSARPARGAVYNEQFF.

The table lists this clonotype with a few counts. V usage is TRBV20-1 and J usage is TRBJ1-2; D gene unclear. Germline V lookup: CDR1 DFQATT, CDR2 SNEGSKA (reference sequence). The CDR3 loop spans 11 amino acids. Trimming cost V 0 bases and J 8 bases, with 7 bases left between them. The DNA of the CDR3 is TGCAGTGCTAGAGAGCCGGTGGGCTACACCTTC. Protein sequence: CSAREPVGYTF.

This sequence joins TRBV7-2 and TRBJ2-5, with TRBD2 as a possible D gene (5 bases). The CDR3 runs 19 residues. Deletions cut 3 bases from V and 2 bases from J, with 25 bases between. Germline assignment: CDR1 SGHTA and CDR2 FQGNSA. The CDR3 DNA is TGTGCCAGCAGCTTTCGCCAAGGCCGGGTCTCCCCGGGACAAGAGACCCAGTACTTC. This gives the protein CASSFRQGRVSPGQETQYF.

J is TRBJ1-1 and V is TRBV28, with D unresolved. Germline CDR1 reads MDHEN; CDR2 reads SYDVKM. The CDR3 sequence is 12 residues long. Between the trimmed V and J ends, which lost 4 bases and 4 bases, there was a span of 7 bases. As DNA, the CDR3 is TGTGCCAGCAGTTCATTCGGCACTGAAGCTTTCTTT. This encodes CASSSFGTEAFF.

The chain is built from TRBV20-1 and TRBJ1-1; D is possibly TRBD1 (5 bases). V was clipped by 3 bases and J by 6 bases, with 8 bases between them. This CDR3 is built from 11 residues. Germline CDR1 is DFQATT and CDR2 is SNEGSKA (reference sequence). The chain's CDR3 is CSASRGPEAFF. CDR3 nucleotide sequence: TGCAGTGCTAGTAGGGGACCTGAAGCTTTCTTT.

This clonotype was picked up a small number of times. The rearrangement links TRBV6-1 to TRBJ1-1; 7 bases fit TRBD1. Trimming took 1 base from V and 0 from J; bases not matched to a gene: 8. This CDR3 is 17 amino acids long. Per the germline V gene, CDR1 is MNHNS and CDR2 is SASEGT. This CDR3 reads CASSEDWTGVMNTEAFF. The CDR3 DNA reads TGTGCCAGCAGTGAAGACTGGACAGGAGTCATGAACACTGAAGCTTTCTTT.

The CDR3 reads CASSLGGSSKETQYF. DNA of the CDR3: TGCGCCAGCAGCTTGGGAGGTAGCAGCAAAGAGACCCAGTACTTC. The V gene is TRBV4-1, the J gene TRBJ2-5, with D tentatively TRBD2 (6 bases). The V and J ends lost 5 bases and 3 bases respectively, with 16 bases between them. Germline loops: CDR1 MGHRA, CDR2 YSYEKL. This CDR3 contains 15 residues.

The chain has TRBV15 and TRBJ2-7; 10 bases map to TRBD2. Germline assignment: CDR1 LNHNV and CDR2 YYDKDF (reference sequence). The CDR3 is 14 amino acids. The V gene end was trimmed by 4 bases and the J gene end by 1 base; junction bases not matched to a gene: 1. The CDR3 nucleotides are TGTGCCACCAGCACACTAGCGGGATCCTACGAGCAGTACTTC. Its protein product is CATSTLAGSYEQYF.

This clonotype was detected a few times. This sequence joins TRBV9 and TRBJ2-1; D might be TRBD2 (6 bases). The CDR3 runs 15 residues. The V end was cut by 2 bases, the J end by 2 bases, with 11 bases between. Germline V gene sequence: CDR1 SGDLS, CDR2 YYNGEE. In nucleotides, the CDR3 is TGTGCCAGCAGCGTTGCTAGCGAAACCTACAATGAGCAGTTCTTC. Protein sequence: CASSVASETYNEQFF. The full variable domain, in which reference TRBV9 and TRBJ2-1 provide the parts outside the CDR3, is DSGVTQTPKHLITATGQRVTLRCSPRSGDLSVYWYQQSLDQGLQFLIQYYNGEERAKGNILERFSAQQFPDLHSELNLSSLELGDSALYFCASSVASETYNEQFFGPGTRLTVL.

This clonotype was counted a few times. The chain uses TRBV20-1 and TRBJ2-7, with D unresolved. Germline V gives CDR1 DFQATT, CDR2 SNEGSKA (reference sequence). The CDR3 runs 13 residues. The germline V and J ends were trimmed by 0 bases and 0 bases, with 6 bases remaining between them. The CDR3 loop reads CSARDPRSYEQYF. CDR3 nucleotide sequence: TGCAGTGCTAGAGATCCACGCTCCTACGAGCAGTACTTC.

This clonotype has a handful of counts. This sequence joins TRBV7-9 and TRBJ2-3; no firm D call. CDR3 length: 13 amino acids. V was cut by 5 bases and J by 0 bases, with 6 bases left in between. Germline loops: CDR1 SEHNR, CDR2 FQNEAQ (reference sequence). The CDR3 is CASSATSTDTQYF. The CDR3 DNA reads TGTGCCAGCAGCGCCACTAGCACAGATACGCAGTATTTT.

This clonotype appeared a few times. The chain employs TRBV20-1 and TRBJ2-4; 8 positions match TRBD1. The J segment lost 3 bases and the V segment lost 5 bases, leaving 9 bases of the junction unmatched. This CDR3 region has 15 residues. Germline V gene lookup returns CDR1 DFQATT and CDR2 SNEGSKA (reference sequence). CDR3: CSAAPGGADKNIQYF. CDR3 in DNA: TGCAGTGCTGCCCCAGGGGGCGCGGACAAAAACATTCAGTACTTC.

In this sample, this clonotype turned up many times. This rearrangement joins TRBV20-1 to TRBJ2-1; a possible D gene is TRBD2 (6 bases). This CDR3 contains 14 residues. CDR1 is DFQATT and CDR2 is SNEGSKA in the germline V gene (reference sequence). V lost 0 bases and J 2 bases, leaving 8 bases between the germline ends. CDR3 protein: CSARDRGTYNEQFF. CDR3 DNA sequence: TGCAGTGCTAGAGATCGGGGGACCTACAATGAGCAGTTCTTC.

This clonotype was detected many times. The V and J genes are TRBV6-2 or TRBV6-3 and TRBJ2-7; 7 bases match TRBD2. J lost 6 bases, V lost 5 bases, and 10 bases had no gene match. CDR1 and CDR2 (germline): MNHEY, SVGEGT. The CDR3 length is 14 residues. The CDR3 loop is CASSPLAGAAEQYF. The CDR3 coding sequence is TGTGCCAGCAGTCCGTTGGCGGGAGCCGCCGAGCAGTACTTC.

This clonotype was seen a handful of times. The V and J genes are TRBV11-2 and TRBJ2-5; 8 bases line up with TRBD2. The CDR3 consists of 18 residues. V shed 0 bases, J shed 1 base, and the junction held 10 bases outside the gene matches. Germline CDR1 reads SGHAT; CDR2 reads FQNNGV. CDR3: CASSLEVLAGPSQETQYF. The CDR3 DNA sequence: TGTGCCAGCAGCTTAGAGGTCCTAGCGGGCCCCTCCCAAGAGACCCAGTACTTC.